The next 6 T cell receptor beta chains were all read from a single sample in a study of cytomegalovirus exposure and HLA in healthy donors. PCR was performed using 60 Vbeta and 13 Jbeta primers. Here immunoSEQ multiplex PCR was the method, and the copy in TCRdb shows in-frame clones only, minus some. This table has roughly 130,000 clones, 50% to 75% appearing once. Sequencing was carried out using PBMCs. These receptors were taken from a woman between 35 and 50 years old in good health and CMV-seropositive.

The V and J genes are TRBV29-1 and TRBJ1-1; maybe TRBD1 (5 bases). The germline V gene has CDR1 SQVTM and CDR2 ANQGSEA. The CDR3 covers 15 residues. V was trimmed by 6 bases and J by 0 bases, leaving 17 bases between them. CDR3 sequence: CSVSVLGGMNTEAFF. The CDR3 coding sequence is TGCAGCGTATCGGTCCTCGGGGGAATGAACACTGAAGCTTTCTTT.

V usage is TRBV5-1 and J usage is TRBJ2-3; D unclear. The CDR3 is 12 residues long. V gave up 3 bases and J gave up 5 bases, with 7 bases separating them. Germline V gene data show CDR1 as SGHRS and CDR2 as YFSETQ. CDR3 protein: CASSWQQDTQYF. The CDR3 bases are TGCGCCAGCAGCTGGCAACAAGATACGCAGTATTTT.

The rearrangement joins TRBV21-1 to TRBJ1-5; the D segment call TRBD1 is taken from the table without a DNA check. TRBV21-1 is a listed pseudogene. CDR3 length: 16 amino acids. DNA for the CDR3: TGTGCCAGCAGCGCTCGACAGGGGGCTAGAAATCAGCCCCAGCATTTT. This gives the protein CASSARQGARNQPQHF.

The rearrangement uses TRBV10-3 and TRBJ2-3; D might be TRBD1 (6 bases). The CDR3 contains 14 residues. The germline CDR1 and CDR2 sequences are ENHRY and SYGVKD. Trimming stripped 7 bases from V and 5 bases from J, with 16 bases between. In DNA, the CDR3 is TGTGCCATCACAGCCCGGACGGGACAAGATACGCAGTATTTT. Encoded protein: CAITARTGQDTQYF.

This chain uses TRBV6-1 with TRBJ1-1; D is ambiguous. V lost 4 bases and J lost 7, with 4 bases in between. The CDR3 has 10 residues. The germline V gene encodes CDR1 MNHNS and CDR2 SASEGT. CDR3 in amino acids: CASSGLEAFF. As DNA, the CDR3 is TGTGCCAGCAGTGGTCTTGAAGCTTTCTTT.

The chain links TRBV6-5 to TRBJ1-1; TRBD1 is a possible D gene (6 bases). Trimming took 7 bases from V and 1 from J, leaving 16 bases between them. The CDR3 totals 15 residues. Germline values: CDR1 MNHEY, CDR2 SVGAGI. The CDR3 coding sequence is TGTGCCAGCACAGTTACCGGACAGAGGAACACTGAAGCTTTCTTT. Translated, it gives CASTVTGQRNTEAFF.